The subject of this entry is one TCR beta chain. Its specificity is not known. TCRdb fed the 5' RACE reads into MiXCR, producing one record per CDR3 protein. The repertoire has 750,000 to 950,000 distinct CDR3 sequences, over 9% of them found once; the top ten carry roughly 1.6%. The V end was cut by 3 bases, the J end by 4 bases, with 10 bases between. CDR3 length: 13 residues. Germline CDR1 and CDR2: LNHNV and YYDKDF (reference sequence). Healthy Caucasians provided all donations. This sample was included in a study of identical twins. Study results and limitations: Memory repertoires showed no such pattern, whereas abundant cord blood beta clonotypes carried fewer insertions.

This sample was also put to use in a study of yellow fever vaccine responses in identical twins.

J is TRBJ2-7 and V is TRBV15; possible D gene TRBD1, 5 bases. The sequence came from a woman aged 18-29 years in good health. Sequencing was done on a sample of PBMCs. DNA of the CDR3: TGTGCCACCAGCAGCAGGGTTGGGTACGAGCAGTACTTC. It specifies CATSSRVGYEQYF.